In this sample, the clone carrying this T cell receptor beta chain turned up many times. Its antigen is unknown. The V end was cut by 9 bases, the J end by 10 bases, with 21 bases between. The CDR3 length is 13 residues. The germline CDR1 and CDR2 sequences are LNHDA and SQIVND (reference sequence). With a J-beta primer mix and a sample-barcoded 5' primer, a second PCR ran roughly 6 to 11 cycles. TCRdb reprocessed the 5' RACE reads via MiXCR and lists one record per CDR3 protein. The table shows over 500,000 distinct CDR3 sequences, with around 50% occurring only once. The sample is drawn from a study of blood T cells in healthy people across ages. Findings and caveats of the study: Naive CD4+ cells and diversity were both higher in long-lived donors than in aged donors. Unknown CMV status may confound age-related changes in expanded clones. The recorded TCR beta diversity per million T cells decreased in a roughly linear manner with age.

The gene calls are TRBV19 and TRBJ1-2; tentatively, D is TRBD1 (6 bases). Sequences were obtained from blood. The sequence was collected from an elderly woman in good health. The CDR3 loop is CASSRGAAGSYTF. CDR3 coding DNA: TGTGCCAGCTCTAGGGGGGCCGCCGGATCCTACACCTTC.